This entry concerns a single TCR beta chain. Repertoires were generated with immunoSEQ multiplex PCR, while TCRdb's copy carries only in-frame clones and drops some. The sample has approximately 60,000 clones, under 90% seen once. The record originates from a study of blood T cell repertoires in COVID-19. The CDR3 is 22 residues long. Germline V gives CDR1 MDHEN, CDR2 SYDVKM. V was clipped by 5 bases and J by 0 bases; unmatched bases: 24. The rearrangement joins TRBV28 to TRBJ2-2, with TRBD1 identical over 7 bases. The source of this sequence is a man aged 50 or older with active COVID-19. Sequenced: peripheral blood. CDR3 protein: CASSPARQGFSLFVSNTGELFF. Written as DNA, the CDR3 is TGTGCCAGCAGTCCCGCCCGACAGGGTTTTTCGTTGTTCGTGTCGAACACCGGGGAGCTGTTTTTT.